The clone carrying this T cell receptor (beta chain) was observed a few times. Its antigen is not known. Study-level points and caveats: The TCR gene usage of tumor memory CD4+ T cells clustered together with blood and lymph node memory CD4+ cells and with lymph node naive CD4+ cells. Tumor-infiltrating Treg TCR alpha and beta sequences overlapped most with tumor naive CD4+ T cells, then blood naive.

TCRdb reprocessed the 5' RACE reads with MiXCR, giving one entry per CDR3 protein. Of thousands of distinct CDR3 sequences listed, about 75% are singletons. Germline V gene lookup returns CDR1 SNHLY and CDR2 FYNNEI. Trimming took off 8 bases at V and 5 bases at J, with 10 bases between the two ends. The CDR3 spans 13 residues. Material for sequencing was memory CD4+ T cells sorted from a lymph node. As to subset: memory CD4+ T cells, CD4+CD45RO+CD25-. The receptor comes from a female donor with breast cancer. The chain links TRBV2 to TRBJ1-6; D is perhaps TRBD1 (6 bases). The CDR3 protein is CASRQEHNSPLHF. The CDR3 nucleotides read TGTGCCAGCCGACAGGAACATAATTCACCCCTCCACTTT.